The rows below give T cell receptor beta chains drawn from one sample of a study of blood T cell repertoires in COVID-19. Measured with immunoSEQ multiplex PCR; TCRdb has only the in-frame clones, and not every one. The table includes about 50,000 clones, about 88% detected once. What was sequenced was peripheral blood. These TCRs come from a human donor in a cohort sampled during active COVID-19. CDR3s include the opening cysteine and the closing phenylalanine or tryptophan. The D gene is left open where the match is weak. Clone size is not always given. Where it is, it says once, few, many or a class for expanded clones.

J: TRBJ2-2; V: TRBV28; D: NA; size: NA; CDR3: CASSLQGNTGELFF; DNA: TGTGCCAGCAGTTTACAGGGGAACACCGGGGAGCTGTTTTTT
J: TRBJ2-6; V: TRBV11-3; D: NA; size: NA; CDR3: CASSGDWGANVLTF; DNA: TGTGCCAGCAGCGGGGACTGGGGGGCCAACGTCCTGACTTTC
J: TRBJ1-5; V: TRBV10-3; D: TRBD1; size: NA; CDR3: CAISTGGFNQPQHF; DNA: TGTGCCATCAGCACAGGGGGCTTCAATCAGCCCCAGCATTTT
J: TRBJ2-3; V: TRBV5-5; D: TRBD2; size: NA; CDR3: CASSPGGKEASRHSTDTQYF; DNA: TGTGCCAGCAGCCCGGGAGGCAAAGAAGCCTCTCGTCATTCCACAGATACGCAGTATTTT
J: TRBJ1-1; V: TRBV3-1/TRBV3-2; D: NA; size: NA; CDR3: CASSRGGKNTEAFF; DNA: TGTGCCAGCAGCCGTGGGGGGAAGAACACTGAAGCTTTCTTT
J: TRBJ2-1; V: TRBV3-1/TRBV3-2; D: NA; size: NA; CDR3: CASSPPGWGGPLHEQFF; DNA: TGTGCCAGCAGCCCACCTGGGTGGGGGGGCCCCCTTCATGAGCAGTTCTTC
J: TRBJ2-5; V: TRBV5-1; D: TRBD1; size: NA; CDR3: CASSPSGTEQETQYF; DNA: TGCGCCAGCAGCCCGTCCGGGACAGAGCAAGAGACCCAGTACTTC
J: TRBJ1-5; V: TRBV18; D: TRBD1; size: NA; CDR3: CASSFQGESQPQHF; DNA: TGTGCCAGCTCATTCCAGGGGGAGAGTCAGCCCCAGCATTTT
J: TRBJ1-2; V: TRBV25-1; D: NA; size: NA; CDR3: CASSDSHYYGYTF; DNA: TGTGCCAGCAGTGATTCTCACTACTATGGCTACACCTTC
J: TRBJ1-1; V: TRBV28; D: NA; size: NA; CDR3: CASHRGRLNTEAFF; DNA: TGTGCCAGCCACCGGGGGAGGCTGAACACTGAAGCTTTCTTT
J: TRBJ1-1; V: TRBV28; D: TRBD1; size: NA; CDR3: CASSPTGGFEAFF; DNA: TGTGCCAGCAGTCCAACAGGGGGCTTCGAGGCTTTCTTT
J: TRBJ1-4; V: TRBV28; D: NA; size: NA; CDR3: CASSRAGQPNEKLFF; DNA: TGTGCCAGCAGCCGCGCTGGGCAGCCTAATGAAAAACTGTTTTTT
J: TRBJ2-1; V: TRBV3-1/TRBV3-2; D: NA; size: once; CDR3: CASSQEPREPYNEQFF; DNA: TGTGCCAGCAGCCAAGAACCCCGGGAGCCCTACAATGAGCAGTTCTTC
J: TRBJ2-1; V: TRBV7-8; D: TRBD2; size: NA; CDR3: CASSFTAGRAPEQFF; DNA: TGTGCCAGCAGCTTCACCGCCGGGAGGGCCCCTGAGCAGTTCTTC
J: TRBJ2-3; V: TRBV2; D: TRBD2; size: NA; CDR3: CASSGPSSGGATSTDTQYF; DNA: TGTGCCAGCAGTGGGCCCTCTAGCGGGGGGGCCACGAGCACAGATACGCAGTATTTT
J: TRBJ1-1; V: TRBV29-1; D: TRBD1; size: NA; CDR3: CSAPRDIRTGGTEAFF; DNA: TGCAGCGCCCCTCGGGATATCAGGACAGGGGGCACTGAAGCTTTCTTT
J: TRBJ2-7; V: TRBV6-5; D: TRBD1; size: NA; CDR3: CASARDRRYEQYF; DNA: TGTGCCAGTGCCCGGGACAGACGCTACGAGCAGTACTTC
J: TRBJ2-4; V: TRBV5-1; D: TRBD1; size: NA; CDR3: CASSSTGVKAKNIQYF; DNA: TGCGCCAGCAGCTCTACAGGGGTTAAAGCCAAAAACATTCAGTACTTC
J: TRBJ1-3; V: TRBV7-9; D: TRBD1; size: NA; CDR3: CASSPGTDTIYF; DNA: TGTGCCAGCAGCCCAGGGACAGACACCATATATTTT
J: TRBJ1-5; V: TRBV7-9; D: NA; size: few; CDR3: CASSLSGVGNQPQHF; DNA: TGTGCCAGCAGCTTATCGGGGGTTGGCAATCAGCCCCAGCATTTT
J: TRBJ1-2; V: TRBV9; D: NA; size: NA; CDR3: CASSVAIGDGYGYTF; DNA: TGTGCCAGCAGCGTAGCTATCGGGGATGGCTATGGCTACACCTTC
J: TRBJ2-2; V: TRBV6-5; D: TRBD1; size: NA; CDR3: CASRRQGNTGELFF; DNA: TGTGCCAGCAGGAGACAGGGGAACACCGGGGAGCTGTTTTTT
J: TRBJ1-6; V: TRBV7-9; D: NA; size: NA; CDR3: CASSSSSGTYNSPLHF; DNA: TGTGCCAGCAGTTCTTCTTCCGGGACCTATAATTCACCCCTCCACTTT
J: TRBJ1-4; V: TRBV30; D: NA; size: NA; CDR3: CAWKRRSNEKLFF; DNA: TGTGCCTGGAAAAGGCGGAGTAATGAAAAACTGTTTTTT
J: TRBJ1-4; V: TRBV9; D: TRBD1; size: NA; CDR3: CASSADRGGLFF; DNA: TGTGCCAGCAGCGCCGACAGGGGAGGACTGTTTTTT
J: TRBJ1-1; V: TRBV19; D: NA; size: NA; CDR3: CASSIVRGGGTEAFF; DNA: TGTGCCAGTAGTATTGTCCGGGGGGGAGGCACTGAAGCTTTCTTT
J: TRBJ1-3; V: TRBV6-5; D: NA; size: NA; CDR3: CASSRGSSGNTIYF; DNA: TGTGCCAGCAGCCGTGGGAGCTCTGGAAACACCATATATTTT
J: TRBJ1-2; V: TRBV12-3/TRBV12-4; D: NA; size: NA; CDR3: CASRYTGPSGYTF; DNA: TGTGCCAGCAGATATACAGGGCCAAGCGGCTACACCTTC
J: TRBJ2-5; V: TRBV7-9; D: TRBD2; size: NA; CDR3: CASSEPGLAGGSQETQYF; DNA: TGTGCCAGCAGCGAACCGGGACTAGCGGGAGGGTCTCAAGAGACCCAGTACTTC
J: TRBJ1-2; V: TRBV19; D: NA; size: NA; CDR3: CASRRGGQGSNYGYTF; DNA: TGTGCCAGTAGAAGGGGCGGGCAGGGGAGCAACTATGGCTACACCTTC
J: TRBJ2-7; V: TRBV7-2; D: NA; size: NA; CDR3: CASSLGWTAGYEQYF; DNA: TGTGCCAGCAGCTTAGGCTGGACAGCCGGTTACGAGCAGTACTTC